This T cell receptor beta chain is from a study of shared clonotypes between healthy human individuals. Study summary: Those who served as donors were a couple of women and three men between the ages of 18 and 49. Three plates were used per donor for CD4 naive, three for CD4 memory, two for CD8 naive and one for CD8 memory.

Sorted subsets were amplified in replicate PCRs using approximately 0.2 ug DNA, 25,000 to 30,000 T cell genomes. Sequenced by immunoSEQ multiplex PCR; TCRdb stores in-frame clones only, minus some. The sample carries about 1.5 million clones, more than 95% recorded once. This CDR3 region has 14 residues. Germline V gene sequence: CDR1 SGHRS, CDR2 YFSETQ. Trimming removed 5 bases at V and 2 bases at J, with 10 bases between. The chain joins TRBV5-1 to TRBJ2-2, with no clear D. The TCR originated in a man aged 25-40 years in good health. The sequencing sample was made of naive CD4+ T cells sorted from blood. Subset specified: CD45RA+ positively selected. The CDR3 loop reads CASRSGVNTGELFF. Here the CDR3 DNA reads TGCGCCAGCAGGTCGGGTGTCAACACCGGGGAGCTGTTTTTT.